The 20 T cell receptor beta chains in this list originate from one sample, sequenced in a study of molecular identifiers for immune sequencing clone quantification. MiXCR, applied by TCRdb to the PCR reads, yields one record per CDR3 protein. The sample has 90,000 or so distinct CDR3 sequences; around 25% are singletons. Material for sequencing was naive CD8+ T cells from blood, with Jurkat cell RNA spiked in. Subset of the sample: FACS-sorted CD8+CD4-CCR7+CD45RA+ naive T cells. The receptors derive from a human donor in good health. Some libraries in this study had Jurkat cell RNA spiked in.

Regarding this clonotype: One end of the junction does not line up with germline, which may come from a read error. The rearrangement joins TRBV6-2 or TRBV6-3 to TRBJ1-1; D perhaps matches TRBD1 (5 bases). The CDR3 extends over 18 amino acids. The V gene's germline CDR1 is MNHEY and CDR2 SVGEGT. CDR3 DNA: TGTGCCAGTAGTTATACTCGGGGCCTCGCGCGTCTGAACACTGAAGCTTTCTTT. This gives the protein CASSYTRGLARLNTEAFF.

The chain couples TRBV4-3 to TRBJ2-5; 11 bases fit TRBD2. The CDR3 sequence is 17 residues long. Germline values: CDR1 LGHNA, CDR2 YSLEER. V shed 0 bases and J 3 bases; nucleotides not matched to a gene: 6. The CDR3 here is CASSQDTLAGAEETQYF. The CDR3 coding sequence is TGCGCCAGCAGCCAAGATACACTAGCGGGAGCCGAAGAGACCCAGTACTTC.

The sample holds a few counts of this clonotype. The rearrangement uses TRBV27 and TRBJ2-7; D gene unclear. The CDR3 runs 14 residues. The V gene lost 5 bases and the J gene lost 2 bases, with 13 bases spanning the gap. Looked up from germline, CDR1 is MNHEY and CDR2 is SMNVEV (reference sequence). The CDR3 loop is CASSPLWRPYEQYF. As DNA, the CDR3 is TGTGCCAGCAGTCCCCTCTGGCGGCCCTACGAGCAGTACTTC.

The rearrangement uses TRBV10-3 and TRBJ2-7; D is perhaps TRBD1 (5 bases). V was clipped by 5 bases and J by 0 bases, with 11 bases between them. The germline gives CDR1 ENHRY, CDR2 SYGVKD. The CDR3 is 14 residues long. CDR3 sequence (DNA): TGTGCCATCAGTAGTCCGGACAACTCCTACGAGCAGTACTTC. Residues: CAISSPDNSYEQYF.

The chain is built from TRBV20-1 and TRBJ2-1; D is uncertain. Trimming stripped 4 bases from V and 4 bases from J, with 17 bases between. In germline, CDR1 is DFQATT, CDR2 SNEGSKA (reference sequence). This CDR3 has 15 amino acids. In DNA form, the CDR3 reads TGCAGTGCTAATTCTGACCTGGAATATTACAATGAGCAGTTCTTC. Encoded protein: CSANSDLEYYNEQFF.

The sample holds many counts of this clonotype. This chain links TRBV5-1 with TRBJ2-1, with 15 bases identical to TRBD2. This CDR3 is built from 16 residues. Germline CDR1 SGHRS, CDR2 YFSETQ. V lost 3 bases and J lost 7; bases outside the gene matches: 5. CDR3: CASSWDGLAGGNEQFF. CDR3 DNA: TGCGCCAGCAGCTGGGATGGACTAGCGGGAGGGAATGAGCAGTTCTTC.

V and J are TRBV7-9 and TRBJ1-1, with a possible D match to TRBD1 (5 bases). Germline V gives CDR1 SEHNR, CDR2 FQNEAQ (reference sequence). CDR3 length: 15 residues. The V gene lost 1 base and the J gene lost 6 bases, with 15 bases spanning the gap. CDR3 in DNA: TGTGCCAGCAGCTTAGGGTTTGGGGGAGTCGCTGAAGCTTTCTTT. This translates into CASSLGFGGVAEAFF.

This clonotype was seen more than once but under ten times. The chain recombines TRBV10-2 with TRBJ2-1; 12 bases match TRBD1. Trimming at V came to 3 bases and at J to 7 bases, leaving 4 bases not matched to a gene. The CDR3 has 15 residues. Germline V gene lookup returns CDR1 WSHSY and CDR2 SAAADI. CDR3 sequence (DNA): TGCGCCAGCAGTGAATTGGGACAGGGGGCTAATGAGCAGTTCTTC. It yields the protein CASSELGQGANEQFF.

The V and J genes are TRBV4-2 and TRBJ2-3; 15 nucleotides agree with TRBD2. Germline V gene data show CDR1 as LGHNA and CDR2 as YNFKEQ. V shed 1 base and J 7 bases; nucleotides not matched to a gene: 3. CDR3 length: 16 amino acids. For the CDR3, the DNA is TGTGCCAGCAGCCAAGGGACTAGCGGGAGGGCCAATACGCAGTATTTT. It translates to CASSQGTSGRANTQYF.

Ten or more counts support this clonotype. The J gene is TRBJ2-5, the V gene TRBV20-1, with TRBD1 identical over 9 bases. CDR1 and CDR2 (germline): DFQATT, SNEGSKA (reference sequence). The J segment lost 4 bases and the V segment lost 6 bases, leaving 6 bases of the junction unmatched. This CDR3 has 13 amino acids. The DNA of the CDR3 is TGCAGTGCCCGGACAGGGGCAGGAGAGACCCAGTACTTC. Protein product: CSARTGAGETQYF.

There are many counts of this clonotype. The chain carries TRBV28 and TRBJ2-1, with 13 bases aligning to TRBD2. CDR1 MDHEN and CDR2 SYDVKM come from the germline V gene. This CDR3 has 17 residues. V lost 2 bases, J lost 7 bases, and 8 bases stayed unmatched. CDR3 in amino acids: CASSLGTSGAGWNEQFF. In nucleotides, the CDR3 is TGTGCCAGCAGTTTAGGGACTAGCGGGGCCGGCTGGAATGAGCAGTTCTTC.

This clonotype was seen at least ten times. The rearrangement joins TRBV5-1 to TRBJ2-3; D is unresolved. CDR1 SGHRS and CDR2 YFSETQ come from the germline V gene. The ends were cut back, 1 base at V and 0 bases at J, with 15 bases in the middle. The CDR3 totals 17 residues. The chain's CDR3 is CASSLSTKAPSTDTQYF. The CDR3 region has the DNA TGCGCCAGCAGCTTGTCAACGAAGGCCCCTAGCACAGATACGCAGTATTTT.

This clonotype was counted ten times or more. CDR3 region: CSVDVGNPDTQYF. The CDR3 DNA follows: TGCAGCGTTGACGTCGGGAACCCCGATACGCAGTATTTT. J is TRBJ2-3 and V is TRBV29-1; TRBD2 might be the D (5 bases). V lost 3 bases and J 6 bases, leaving 13 bases between the germline ends. CDR1 is SQVTM and CDR2 is ANQGSEA in the germline V gene. There are 13 residues in the CDR3.

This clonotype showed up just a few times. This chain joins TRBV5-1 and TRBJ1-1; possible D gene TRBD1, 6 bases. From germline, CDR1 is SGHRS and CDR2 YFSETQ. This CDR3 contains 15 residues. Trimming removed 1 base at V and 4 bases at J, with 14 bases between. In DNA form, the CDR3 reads TGCGCCAGCAGCTTGTCGTACACAGGGTTCACTGAAGCTTTCTTT. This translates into CASSLSYTGFTEAFF. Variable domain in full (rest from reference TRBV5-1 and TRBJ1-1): KAGVTQTPRYLIKTRGQQVTLSCSPISGHRSVSWYQQTPGQGLQFLFEYFSETQRNKGNFPGRFSGRQFSNSRSEMNVSTLELGDSALYLCASSLSYTGFTEAFFGQGTRLTVV.

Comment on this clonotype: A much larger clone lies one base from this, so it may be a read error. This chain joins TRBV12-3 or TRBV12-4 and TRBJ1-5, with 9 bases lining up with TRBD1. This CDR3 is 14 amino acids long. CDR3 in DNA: TGTGTCAGCAGGACAGGGGTTCGGAATCAGCCCCAGCATTTT. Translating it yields CVSRTGVRNQPQHF.

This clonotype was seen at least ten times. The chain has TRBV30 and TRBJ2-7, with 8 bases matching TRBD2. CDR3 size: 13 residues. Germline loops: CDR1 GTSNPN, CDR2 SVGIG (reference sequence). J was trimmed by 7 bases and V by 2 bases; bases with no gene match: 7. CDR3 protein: CAWSISGSTEQYF. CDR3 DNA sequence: TGTGCCTGGAGTATCAGCGGGAGTACAGAGCAGTACTTC. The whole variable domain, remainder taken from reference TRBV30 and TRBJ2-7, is SQTIHQWPATLVQPVGSPLSLECTVEGTSNPNLYWYRQAAGRGLQLLFYSVGIGQISSEVPQNLSASRPQDRQFILSSKKLLLSDSGFYLCAWSISGSTEQYFGPGTRLTVT.

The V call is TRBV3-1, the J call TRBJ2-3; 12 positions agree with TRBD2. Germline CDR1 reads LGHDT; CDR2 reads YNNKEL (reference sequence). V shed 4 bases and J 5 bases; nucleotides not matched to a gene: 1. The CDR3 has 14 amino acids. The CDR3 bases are TGTGCCAGCAGCCGACTAGCGGGGGAAGATACGCAGTATTTT. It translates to CASSRLAGEDTQYF.

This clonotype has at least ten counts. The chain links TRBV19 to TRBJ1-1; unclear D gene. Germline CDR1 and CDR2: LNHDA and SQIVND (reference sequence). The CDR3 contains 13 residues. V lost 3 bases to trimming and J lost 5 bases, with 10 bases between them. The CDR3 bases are TGTGCCAGTAGTATGTTGAGGTGGACTGAAGCTTTCTTT. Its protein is CASSMLRWTEAFF.

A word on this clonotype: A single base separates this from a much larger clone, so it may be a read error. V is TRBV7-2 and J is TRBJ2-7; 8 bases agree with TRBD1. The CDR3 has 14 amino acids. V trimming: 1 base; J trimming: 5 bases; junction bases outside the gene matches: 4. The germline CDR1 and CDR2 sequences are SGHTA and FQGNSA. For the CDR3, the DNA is TGTGCCAGCAGCTTAGGAAACAGGGGGGACGAGCAGTACTTC. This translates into CASSLGNRGDEQYF.

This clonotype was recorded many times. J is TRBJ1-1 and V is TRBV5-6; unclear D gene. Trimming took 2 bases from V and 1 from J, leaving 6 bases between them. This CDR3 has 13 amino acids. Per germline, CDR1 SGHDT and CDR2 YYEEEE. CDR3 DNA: TGTGCCAGCAGCTTCCCAGAGAACACTGAAGCTTTCTTT. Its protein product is CASSFPENTEAFF.